These 29 T cell receptor beta chains were all obtained from the same sample, sequenced in a study of T cell repertoires in cytomegalovirus infection. MiXCR, applied by TCRdb to the reads, yields one record per CDR3 protein. Found here are roughly 990,000 distinct CDR3 sequences, around 32% of them singletons; the top ten hold under 15%. These receptors have no identified antigens. The specimen was cultured CD8+ T cells from PBMCs, collected from culture after CMV antigen stimulation. The receptor set was obtained from a human donor in good health (CMV status not recorded). Some clones in this sample may be carry-over from other donors' samples.

This chain links TRBV6-2 or TRBV6-3 with TRBJ1-2; the D is unclear. The CDR3 has 19 amino acids. From germline, CDR1 is MNHEY and CDR2 SVGEGT. The ends were cut back, 6 bases at V and 0 bases at J, with 26 bases in the middle. The CDR3 here is CASSPREPRGRAANYGYTF. As DNA, the CDR3 is TGTGCCAGCAGCCCCCGGGAGCCTAGAGGACGGGCAGCTAACTATGGCTACACCTTC.

This chain connects TRBV27 to TRBJ2-2; D uncertain. The germline V and J ends were trimmed by 8 bases and 4 bases, with 8 bases remaining between them. This CDR3 is built from 12 residues. Germline CDR1 MNHEY, CDR2 SMNVEV (reference sequence). The CDR3: CASPMATGELFF. Written as DNA, the CDR3 is TGTGCCAGCCCTATGGCCACCGGGGAGCTGTTTTTT.

To note about this clonotype: A clone one base away is much larger, so this may be a read error. V and J are TRBV7-8 and TRBJ1-2; 7 bases agree with TRBD1. The CDR3 runs 18 residues. CDR1 and CDR2 from the germline V gene are SGHVS and FQNEAQ. CDR3 DNA sequence: TGTGCCAACAGCCTAACCCCCACCGGGACAGACGATTTAGATGGCTACACCTTC. Translating it yields CANSLTPTGTDDLDGYTF.

The chain has TRBV4-3 and TRBJ2-1; unclear D gene. Germline assignment: CDR1 LGHNA and CDR2 YSLEER. V shed 4 bases and J shed 10 bases, with 14 bases lying between them. The CDR3 totals 13 residues. CDR3: CASSPGTGGEQFF. CDR3 bases: TGCGCCAGCAGCCCTGGTACGGGTGGGGAGCAGTTCTTC.

There are a few counts of this clonotype. The chain recombines TRBV7-9 with TRBJ2-1, with TRBD2 matching over 8 bases. The V gene's germline CDR1 is SEHNR and CDR2 FQNEAQ (reference sequence). CDR3 length: 16 amino acids. Trimming cost V 3 bases and J 1 base; bases outside gene matches: 5. The CDR3 sequence: CASSFRGGLSYNEQFF. CDR3 nucleotide sequence: TGTGCCAGCAGCTTTCGGGGGGGCCTTTCCTACAATGAGCAGTTCTTC.

This chain uses TRBV27 with TRBJ2-3, with 7 bases lining up with TRBD2. CDR1 and CDR2 (germline): MNHEY, SMNVEV (reference sequence). The CDR3 sequence is 15 residues long. V was clipped by 5 bases and J by 3 bases; unmatched bases: 8. The CDR3 DNA is TGTGCCAGCAGTCCGTGGGAGGGAAGGACAGATACGCAGTATTTT. It specifies CASSPWEGRTDTQYF.

V usage is TRBV25-1 and J usage is TRBJ1-6; tentatively, D is TRBD1 (6 bases). The length of the CDR3 is 15 residues. The V and J ends lost 3 bases and 7 bases respectively, with 13 bases between them. Per the germline V gene, CDR1 is MGHDK and CDR2 is SYGVNS. Here the CDR3 reads CASSDWTARNSPLHF. The CDR3 nucleotides are TGTGCCAGCAGTGATTGGACAGCAAGAAATTCACCCCTCCACTTT. Full variable domain (outside the CDR3, taken from reference TRBV25-1 and TRBJ1-6): EADIYQTPRYLVIGTGKKITLECSQTMGHDKMYWYQQDPGMELHLIHYSYGVNSTEKGDLSSESTVSRIRTEHFPLTLESARPSHTSQYLCASSDWTARNSPLHFGNGTRLTVT.

A few counts support this clonotype. The chain recombines TRBV10-3 with TRBJ2-1; 8 bases fit TRBD2. The CDR3 has 15 residues. CDR1 is ENHRY, CDR2 SYGVKD, per germline. Losses at the gene ends were 2 bases for V and 0 bases for J; bases not matched to a gene: 0. The CDR3 is CAISETSGSYNEQFF. As DNA, the CDR3 is TGTGCCATCAGTGAGACTAGCGGCTCCTACAATGAGCAGTTCTTC.

The V gene is TRBV6-2 or TRBV6-3, the J gene TRBJ2-1; D is undetermined. With 5 bases removed from V and 8 bases from J, the gap between germline ends came to 13 bases. The CDR3 contains 13 residues. CDR1 and CDR2 from the germline V gene are MNHEY and SVGEGT. This CDR3 is CASSHLRRDEQFF. The DNA of the CDR3 is TGTGCCAGCAGTCACCTCCGTCGGGATGAGCAGTTCTTC.

This clonotype has only a few counts. The chain combines TRBV20-1 with TRBJ1-4; D remains ambiguous. This CDR3 contains 15 residues. Trimming took off 0 bases at V and 4 bases at J, with 12 bases between the two ends. Germline values: CDR1 DFQATT, CDR2 SNEGSKA (reference sequence). CDR3 protein: CSARDYMGINEKLFF. The CDR3 DNA reads as TGCAGTGCTAGAGATTATATGGGGATTAATGAAAAACTGTTTTTT.

The sample holds many counts of this clonotype. The V and J genes are TRBV6-5 and TRBJ1-5; D not resolved. Deletions cut 2 bases from V and 5 bases from J, with 7 bases between. The CDR3 loop spans 13 amino acids. Looked up from germline, CDR1 is MNHEY and CDR2 is SVGAGI. The CDR3 loop is CASSYRGDQPQHF. In DNA form, the CDR3 reads TGTGCCAGCAGTTACCGGGGTGATCAGCCCCAGCATTTT.

This clonotype was counted a few times. This CDR3 is CASSLGAGGGNQPQHF. As DNA, the CDR3 is TGTGCCAGCAGCCTGGGGGCAGGGGGCGGCAATCAGCCCCAGCATTTT. The rearrangement links TRBV5-6 to TRBJ1-5, with 8 bases that match TRBD1. With V trimmed by 4 bases and J by 2 bases, 8 bases remained unmatched. The CDR3 length is 16 residues. From germline, CDR1 is SGHDT and CDR2 YYEEEE.

V usage is TRBV27 and J usage is TRBJ1-5, with 9 nucleotides matching TRBD1. This CDR3 comprises 14 residues. Germline V gene sequence: CDR1 MNHEY, CDR2 SMNVEV (reference sequence). The V gene end was trimmed by 7 bases and the J gene end by 5 bases; junction bases not matched to a gene: 6. CDR3 region: CASTPQGAHQPQHF. The CDR3 DNA is TGTGCCAGCACTCCACAGGGGGCTCATCAGCCCCAGCATTTT.

About this clonotype itself: This could be a read error, since a much larger clone is one nucleotide away. This sequence joins TRBV27 and TRBJ1-1; D is ambiguous. Trimming removed 7 bases from V and 4 bases from J, with 7 bases in between. The CDR3 contains 11 residues. CDR1 is MNHEY, CDR2 SMNVEV, per germline (reference sequence). The CDR3 region is CASMRSTEAFF. DNA for the CDR3: TGTGCCAGCATGAGGAGCACTGAAGCTTTCTTT.

The V and J genes are TRBV27 and TRBJ1-2; 7 nucleotides align to TRBD1. Germline-derived CDR1 and CDR2 are MNHEY and SMNVEV (reference sequence). CDR3 length: 15 residues. The V segment lost 6 bases and the J segment 4 bases; nucleotides outside the gene matches: 11. The CDR3 DNA follows: TGTGCCAGCAGCTTGGATCCGACAGGGCCCTATGGCTACACCTTC. Residues: CASSLDPTGPYGYTF.

This clonotype showed up just a few times. The chain has TRBV25-1 and TRBJ1-1; unclear D gene. Trimming cost V 1 base and J 0 bases, with 9 bases left between them. Per the germline V gene, CDR1 is MGHDK and CDR2 is SYGVNS. The CDR3 spans 15 residues. As DNA, the CDR3 is TGTGCCAGCAGTGAATCGCGAAAGGTGAACACTGAAGCTTTCTTT. This sequence encodes CASSESRKVNTEAFF.

This clonotype has just a few counts. This chain uses TRBV7-9 with TRBJ1-1; tentative D call: TRBD1 (6 bases). The CDR3 sequence is 18 residues long. V lost 5 bases, J lost 2 bases, and 24 bases lay in between. Per germline, CDR1 SEHNR and CDR2 FQNEAQ (reference sequence). The CDR3 protein is CASSPKARPLDRNTEAFF. As DNA, the CDR3 is TGTGCCAGCAGCCCTAAGGCCCGGCCATTGGACAGAAACACTGAAGCTTTCTTT.

This clonotype was counted ten times or more. The genes are TRBV7-6 and TRBJ2-1; 9 nucleotides match TRBD2. There are 16 residues in the CDR3. V dropped 5 bases and J dropped 0; count of bases not matched to a gene: 5. The germline V gene has CDR1 SGHVS and CDR2 FNYEAQ. CDR3 coding DNA: TGTGCCAGCAGCGAGAGCGGGGGGCGCTCCTACAATGAGCAGTTCTTC. It codes for CASSESGGRSYNEQFF.

Points on this clonotype: A clone one base away is much larger, so this may be a read error. This chain joins TRBV7-2 and TRBJ1-5; D is ambiguous. Looked up from germline, CDR1 is SGHTA and CDR2 is FQGNSA. Trimming took off 3 bases at V and 7 bases at J, with 25 bases between the two ends. This CDR3 has 18 amino acids. The CDR3 loop is CASSLSARATVVKQPQHF. DNA for the CDR3: TGTGCCAGCAGCTTGTCCGCCCGAGCCACGGTGGTGAAGCAGCCCCAGCATTTT.

This clonotype was picked up a small number of times. The rearrangement joins TRBV6-1 to TRBJ2-7, with 10 nucleotides matching TRBD1. In germline, CDR1 is MNHNS, CDR2 SASEGT. J was trimmed by 1 base and V by 4 bases; bases with no gene match: 13. The CDR3 covers 18 residues. The CDR3 sequence is CASSARDRGEYWSYEQYV. The CDR3 DNA sequence: TGTGCCAGCAGTGCCCGGGACAGGGGTGAATATTGGTCCTACGAGCAGTACGTC.

This clonotype was recorded many times. This chain connects TRBV7-3 to TRBJ2-3, with D perhaps matching TRBD1 (6 bases). The CDR3 is 18 amino acids. The V and J ends lost 0 bases and 4 bases respectively, with 20 bases between them. Per germline, CDR1 SGHTA and CDR2 FQGTGA. Here the CDR3 reads CASSLTGRGSSISDTQYF. CDR3 nucleotide sequence: TGTGCCAGCAGCTTAACCGGCAGGGGTTCTAGTATCTCAGATACGCAGTATTTT.

This clonotype was found a few times. Here the CDR3 reads CASSYRPWGYTF. As DNA, the CDR3 is TGTGCCAGCAGTTACAGGCCCTGGGGCTACACCTTC. V and J are TRBV6-5 and TRBJ1-2; D call uncertain. The CDR3 has 12 residues. Germline assignment: CDR1 MNHEY and CDR2 SVGAGI. The V end was cut by 2 bases, the J end by 8 bases, with 9 bases between.

The rearrangement links TRBV12-3 or TRBV12-4 to TRBJ2-1; D is perhaps TRBD1 or TRBD2 (5 bases each). This CDR3 spans 14 amino acids. With 6 bases removed from V and 6 bases from J, the gap between germline ends came to 15 bases. The CDR3 sequence is CASSPGPRINEQFF. Written as DNA, the CDR3 is TGTGCCAGCAGCCCGGGACCCCGGATCAATGAGCAGTTCTTC.

V usage is TRBV18 and J usage is TRBJ2-2; 9 bases line up with TRBD1. The germline V gene encodes CDR1 KGHSH and CDR2 LQKENI. CDR3 length equals 16 residues. J was trimmed by 2 bases and V by 6 bases; bases with no gene match: 7. CDR3 protein: CASSHMDRGNTGELFF. CDR3 DNA: TGTGCCAGCTCTCACATGGACAGGGGTAACACCGGGGAGCTGTTTTTT.

This clonotype was observed a handful of times. The chain has TRBV10-3 and TRBJ1-2; weak D call: TRBD1 (5 bases). CDR1 is ENHRY, CDR2 SYGVKD, per germline. This CDR3 region has 12 residues. Trimming removed 8 bases from V and 4 bases from J, with 11 bases in between. CDR3 coding DNA: TGTGCCATCCGTCGGGGCCCCTATGGCTACACCTTC. Protein: CAIRRGPYGYTF.

This sequence joins TRBV12-3 or TRBV12-4 and TRBJ1-2; TRBD1 is a possible D gene (5 bases). The CDR3 length is 14 residues. V was pared by 5 bases and J by 4 bases, with 14 bases between. This CDR3 is CASSAQGGGYGYTF. CDR3 in DNA: TGTGCCAGCAGTGCGCAGGGCGGCGGCTATGGCTACACCTTC.

The chain employs TRBV27 and TRBJ2-3; 9 bases are a match to TRBD2. CDR1 is MNHEY and CDR2 is SMNVEV in the germline V gene (reference sequence). Trimming at V came to 6 bases and at J to 5 bases, leaving 9 bases not matched to a gene. This CDR3 contains 15 residues. This chain's CDR3 is CASRLAGGPVDTQYF. CDR3 DNA sequence: TGTGCCAGCAGGCTCGCGGGGGGGCCTGTAGATACGCAGTATTTT.

The chain uses TRBV9 and TRBJ2-1; D is perhaps TRBD1 (5 bases). V gave up 0 bases and J gave up 10 bases, with 8 bases separating them. This CDR3 spans 12 amino acids. Germline CDR1 is SGDLS and CDR2 is YYNGEE. Here the CDR3 DNA reads TGTGCCAGCAGCGTAGGACAGCTCGAGCAGTTCTTC. It encodes CASSVGQLEQFF.

V usage is TRBV12-3 or TRBV12-4 and J usage is TRBJ2-2; 7 bases are a match to TRBD1. J was trimmed by 1 base and V by 5 bases; bases with no gene match: 7. CDR3 length: 16 amino acids. CDR3 protein: CASSRPGQQNTGELFF. CDR3 DNA sequence: TGTGCCAGCAGTCGCCCGGGACAGCAGAACACCGGGGAGCTGTTTTTT.